The 3 T cell receptor beta chains listed next were all sequenced from one sample in a study of cytotoxic CD8 clonotypes in ibrutinib-treated CLL. The repertoire was sequenced with immunoSEQ multiplex PCR; TCRdb's copy has only in-frame clones and lacks some. Of hundreds of thousands of clones listed, under 75% are singletons. Sample: PBMCs, taken after 24 months of ibrutinib treatment. These receptors originate from a human donor with chronic lymphocytic leukemia.

The rearrangement joins TRBV5-6 to TRBJ1-5; tentatively, D is TRBD1 (6 bases). Germline V gene lookup returns CDR1 SGHDT and CDR2 YYEEEE. This CDR3 is 17 amino acids long. V lost 3 bases and J 2 bases, leaving 18 bases between the germline ends. CDR3 bases: TGTGCCAGCAGCTCGTCCCGGGACATGTACGGCAATCAGCCCCAGCATTTT. It is translated as CASSSSRDMYGNQPQHF.

This clone was found once. Here the CDR3 reads CASSLYTSGGHEQYF. In DNA, the CDR3 is TGTGCCAGCAGTTTATATACTAGCGGGGGCCACGAGCAGTACTTC. The chain uses TRBV27 and TRBJ2-7; 11 positions match TRBD2. This CDR3 spans 15 amino acids. The ends lost 1 base at V and 5 bases at J; junction bases unmatched: 4. CDR1 is MNHEY and CDR2 is SMNVEV in the germline V gene (reference sequence).

This rearrangement joins TRBV7-9 to TRBJ2-1; no definite D call. V was trimmed by 1 base and J by 10 bases, leaving 11 bases between them. The CDR3 runs to 13 residues. Germline V gene data show CDR1 as SEHNR and CDR2 as FQNEAQ (reference sequence). The CDR3 protein is CASSLDPGREQFF. The CDR3 DNA sequence: TGTGCCAGCAGCTTAGACCCAGGCCGGGAGCAGTTCTTC.